This T cell receptor beta chain emerged from a study of blood T cell repertoires in COVID-19 (dated by TCRdb to 2019 to 2021). Broadly, across the study: Collaborator samples came from the United States, Italy and Spain and covered acute and convalescent phases of COVID-19. The material from the prospective study consisted of cDNA or gDNA derived from T cells, B-cell-depleted T cells, or PBMCs. Subjects who had been exposed to COVID-19, were actively infected with it, or had recovered from it provided the deeply sampled blood TCRbeta repertoires that made up the dataset. The repertoires were released in a freely available public database intended as a resource for research on the immune response to SARS-CoV-2. Samples were obtained from the ongoing ImmuneRACE study (first 160 participants) and from about 1,300 subjects provided by 6 global collaborators. The sample metadata nearly always contained a de-identified subject ID, COVID-19 status, age in years and sex. Where available, HLA class I and class II types were obtained from metadata supplied by the sample provider rather than from assay-based typing. Here is what the overall study found, with its caveats: Clinical and demographic metadata were provided uncurated, with the amount varying by source and participant.

V is clipped by 2 bases and J by 6 bases, and the sequence between their germline boundaries is 26 bases long. The CDR3 measures 18 amino acids from cysteine to phenylalanine. CDR3 DNA is the only sequence kept; it has 54 bases, read in frame from the first base. Reading the germline V gene gives CDR1 SGHTA and CDR2 FQGNSA. The immunoSEQ Assay, a bias-controlled multiplex PCR, was used to amplify TCRbeta CDR3 regions from genomic DNA. The source study handled its data this way. Within the assay, amplification of reference gene primers was used to estimate how many nucleated cells each sample contained. Sequence reads were collapsed and filtered to measure the absolute abundance of every unique TCRbeta CDR3 rearrangement. Productive Simpson clonality was computed per sample as the square root of Simpson's diversity index over productive rearrangements. Drawn from immuneACCESS, this table holds only the in-frame rearrangements with V and J called that TCRdb kept. Clones are partly lost; checked studies trace under half to an unresolved V gene and leave the rest unexplained. Clonal size and the V and J genes are those of that table, whereas D and trimming came from the DNA. Recorded for this sample are about 160,000 clones; around four fifths of them occurred a single time. The ten top clones hold 11% of the sample.

Details on this clone: Its specific antigen is unknown. The record has no base qualities; no much larger clone is one base away.

Whole blood was collected in K2EDTA tubes by collaborating institutions according to the institutions' own protocols. For TCRbeta analysis, collaborators shipped samples as frozen whole blood, isolated PBMCs, or DNA extracted from either of those sample types. The sequence was collected from a human donor in a cohort sampled during active COVID-19. Rearrangement joined TRBV7-2 to TRBJ2-7, with a weak D call of TRBD2 (5 bases match). Source material: peripheral blood. The CDR3 has the sequence CASSLYSGSGFRSGEQYF. The DNA reads TGTGCCAGCAGCTTATATTCGGGATCGGGATTCCGGTCGGGCGAGCAGTACTTC.